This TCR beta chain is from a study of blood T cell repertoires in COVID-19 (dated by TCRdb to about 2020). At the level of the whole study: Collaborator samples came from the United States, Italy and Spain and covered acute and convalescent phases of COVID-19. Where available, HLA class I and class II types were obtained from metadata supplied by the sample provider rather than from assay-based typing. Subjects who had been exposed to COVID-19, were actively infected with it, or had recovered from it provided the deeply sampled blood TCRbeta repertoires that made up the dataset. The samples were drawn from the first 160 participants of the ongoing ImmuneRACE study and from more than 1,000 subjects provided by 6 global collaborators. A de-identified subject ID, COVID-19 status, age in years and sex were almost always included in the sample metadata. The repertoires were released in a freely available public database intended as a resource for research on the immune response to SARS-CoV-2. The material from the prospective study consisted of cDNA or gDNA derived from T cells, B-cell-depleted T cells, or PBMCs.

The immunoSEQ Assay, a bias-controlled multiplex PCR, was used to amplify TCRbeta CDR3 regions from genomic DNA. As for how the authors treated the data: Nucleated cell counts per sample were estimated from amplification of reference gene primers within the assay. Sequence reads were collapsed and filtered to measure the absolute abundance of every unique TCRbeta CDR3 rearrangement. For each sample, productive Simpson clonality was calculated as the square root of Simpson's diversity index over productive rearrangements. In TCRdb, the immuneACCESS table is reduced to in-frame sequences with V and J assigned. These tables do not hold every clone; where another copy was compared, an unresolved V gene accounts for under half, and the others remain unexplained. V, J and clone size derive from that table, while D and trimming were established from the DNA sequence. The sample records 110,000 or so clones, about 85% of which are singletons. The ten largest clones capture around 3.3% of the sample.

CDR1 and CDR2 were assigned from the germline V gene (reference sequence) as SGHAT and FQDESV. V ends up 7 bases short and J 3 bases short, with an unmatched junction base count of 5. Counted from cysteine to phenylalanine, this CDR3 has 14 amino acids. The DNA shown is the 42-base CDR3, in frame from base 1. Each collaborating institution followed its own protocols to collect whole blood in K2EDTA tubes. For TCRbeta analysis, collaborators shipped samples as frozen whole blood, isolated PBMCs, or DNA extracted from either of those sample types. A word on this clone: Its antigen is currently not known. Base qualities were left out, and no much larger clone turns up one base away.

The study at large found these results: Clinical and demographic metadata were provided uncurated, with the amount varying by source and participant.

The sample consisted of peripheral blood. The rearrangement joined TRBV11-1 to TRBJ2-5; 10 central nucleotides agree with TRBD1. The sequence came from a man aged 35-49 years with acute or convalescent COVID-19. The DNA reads TGTGCCAGCAACCGTGGGACAGGGGAAGAGACCCAGTACTTC. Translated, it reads CASNRGTGEETQYF. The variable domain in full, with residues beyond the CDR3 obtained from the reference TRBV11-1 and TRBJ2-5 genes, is EAEVAQSPRYKITEKSQAVAFWCDPISGHATLYWYRQILGQGPELLVQFQDESVVDDSQLPKDRFSAERLKGVDSTLKIQPAELGDSAMYLCASNRGTGEETQYFGPGTRLLVL.